The rows below give T cell receptor beta chains drawn from one sample of a study of T-cell reconstitution after alpha-beta-depleted transplantation in children. TCRdb re-called the PCR reads through MiXCR, storing one row per CDR3 protein. The sample has 500,000 or so distinct CDR3 sequences, roughly 11% seen once. The starting material was PBMCs, mostly from graft donor cells, obtained 180 days after TCRalphabeta/CD19-depleted stem cell transplant. All receptors come from a female patient aged 2-9 years who had a stem cell transplant for aplastic anemia, so the T cells may come from the graft donor. The CDR3 runs from the conserved cysteine through the conserved F or W. The D gene is left open where the match is weak. The size entry is marked missing in some rows and otherwise reads once, few, many or a size class.

clone size,D gene,V gene,J gene,CDR3 protein,CDR3 DNA
.,TRBD2,TRBV20-1,TRBJ2-6,CSASLAGKAGANVLTF,TGCAGTGCTAGTCTAGCGGGAAAGGCTGGGGCCAACGTCCTGACTTTC
few,.,TRBV14,TRBJ2-5,CASSTTRWGETQYF,TGTGCCAGCAGCACGACTAGGTGGGGGGAGACCCAGTACTTC
.,.,TRBV4-3,TRBJ2-1,CASSIQSRSYNEQFF,TGCGCCAGCAGCATTCAGAGCCGGTCCTACAATGAGCAGTTCTTC
.,.,TRBV6-2/TRBV6-3,TRBJ1-5,CASSYGAPNQPQHF,TGTGCCAGCAGTTACGGGGCACCCAATCAGCCCCAGCATTTT
few,.,TRBV7-9,TRBJ1-5,CASSLLNRAVNQPQHF,TGTGCCAGCAGCTTATTGAACCGGGCAGTGAATCAGCCCCAGCATTTT
.,.,TRBV28,TRBJ2-7,CASSLTPQSSYEQYF,TGTGCCAGCAGTTTAACCCCGCAATCCTCCTACGAGCAGTACTTC
few,TRBD2,TRBV25-1,TRBJ2-7,CASYPAGVPYEQYF,TGTGCCAGCTACCCAGCGGGAGTACCCTACGAGCAGTACTTC
.,.,TRBV14,TRBJ2-5,CASSQEWRRETQYF,TGTGCCAGCAGCCAAGAGTGGCGCAGAGAGACCCAGTACTTC
few,.,TRBV5-1,TRBJ2-5,CASSLVPGARETQYF,TGCGCCAGCAGCTTGGTTCCGGGGGCGAGGGAGACCCAGTACTTC
few,TRBD1,TRBV7-9,TRBJ1-2,CASSSGQAIYGYTF,TGTGCCAGCAGCTCTGGACAGGCTATCTATGGCTACACCTTC
.,.,TRBV6-2/TRBV6-3,TRBJ2-7,CASSYNPFRHAYEQYF,TGTGCCAGCAGTTACAACCCGTTTCGCCATGCCTACGAGCAGTACTTC
.,.,TRBV6-5,TRBJ2-1,CASSYFQGSDEQFF,TGTGCCAGCAGTTACTTCCAGGGATCTGATGAGCAGTTCTTC
few,.,TRBV12-3/TRBV12-4,TRBJ1-1,CASSYLARRAEAFF,TGTGCCAGCAGCTACCTTGCCAGGCGGGCTGAAGCTTTCTTT
few,TRBD1,TRBV15,TRBJ1-1,CATSRTGGPEAFF,TGTGCCACCAGCAGGACAGGGGGGCCTGAAGCTTTCTTT
.,.,TRBV5-1,TRBJ2-1,CASSVDLSEQFF,TGCGCCAGCAGCGTGGACCTATCTGAGCAGTTCTTC
.,.,TRBV24-1,TRBJ1-1,CATRGGNTEAFF,TGTGCCACCAGGGGCGGGAACACTGAAGCTTTCTTT
few,.,TRBV9,TRBJ1-1,CASSARTVNTEAFF,TGTGCCAGCAGCGCAAGGACGGTGAACACTGAAGCTTTCTTT
.,.,TRBV20-1,TRBJ1-3,CSVKGSGNTIYF,TGCAGTGTTAAAGGGTCTGGAAACACCATATATTTT
few,.,TRBV12-3/TRBV12-4,TRBJ1-6,CASSLIGMNSPLHF,TGTGCCAGCAGTTTAATCGGGATGAATTCACCCCTCCACTTT
few,.,TRBV28,TRBJ2-1,CASSPGSPYNEQFF,TGTGCCAGCAGTCCTGGCTCCCCCTACAATGAGCAGTTCTTC
.,TRBD1,TRBV11-2,TRBJ1-2,CASSYLPGQGSFSNYGYTF,TGTGCCAGCAGCTACTTGCCGGGACAGGGGTCTTTTTCTAACTATGGCTACACCTTC
.,TRBD2,TRBV27,TRBJ2-2,CASSLTSGRAYGELFF,TGTGCCAGCAGTTTGACTAGCGGGAGGGCCTACGGGGAGCTGTTTTTT
.,.,TRBV29-1,TRBJ1-3,CSVELHSGNTIYF,TGCAGCGTTGAATTACACTCTGGAAACACCATATATTTT
.,.,TRBV20-1,TRBJ2-1,CSALLVYNEQFF,TGCAGTGCCCTGCTCGTCTACAATGAGCAGTTCTTC
many,.,TRBV20-1,TRBJ2-1,CSAPVKNNEQFF,TGCAGTGCTCCGGTCAAAAACAATGAGCAGTTCTTC
.,.,TRBV12-3/TRBV12-4,TRBJ2-5,CASRKSGTLGETQYF,TGTGCCAGTAGGAAGTCCGGGACCCTGGGGGAGACCCAGTACTTC
.,TRBD2,TRBV20-1,TRBJ2-2,CSARGFQTSGRRNTGELFF,TGCAGTGCTAGAGGTTTCCAGACTAGCGGGAGGAGAAACACCGGGGAGCTGTTTTTT
.,.,TRBV5-1,TRBJ1-1,CASSFGPSEAFF,TGCGCCAGCAGCTTCGGCCCTTCGGAAGCTTTCTTT
few,TRBD1,TRBV18,TRBJ1-2,CASSPVGQGHYGYTF,TGTGCCAGCTCACCGGTTGGACAGGGGCACTATGGCTACACCTTC
many,TRBD1,TRBV6-1,TRBJ1-3,CASSGGTAGESGNTIYF,TGTGCCAGCAGTGGTGGGACAGCAGGGGAATCTGGAAACACCATATATTTT
.,.,TRBV5-1,TRBJ2-1,CASSQRQVSSYNEQFF,TGCGCCAGCAGCCAGCGACAGGTGAGCTCCTACAATGAGCAGTTCTTC